Listed below are T cell receptor beta chains from one sample, sequenced in a study of graft-versus-host responses after intestinal transplantation. The repertoire was sequenced with immunoSEQ multiplex PCR; TCRdb's copy has only in-frame clones and lacks some. The profile covers 13,000 to 15,000 clones, with around 94% appearing a single time and around 0.7% taken by the ten largest. The specimen was PBMCs, collected 9 days after transplant. Receptor source: a human patient who received an intestinal transplant, so some T cells may come from the graft donor. Both conserved end residues are part of each CDR3. D genes are given only for firm matches. Clone sizes are given selectively: once, few, many, or a class where the clone is expanded.

J | V | size | D | length | DNA | CDR3
TRBJ2-5 | TRBV5-6 | NA | NA | 15 | TGTGCCAGCAGCTCCGTTACAAGGGAACTAGGGACCCAGTACTTC | CASSSVTRELGTQYF
TRBJ1-1 | TRBV5-6 | NA | TRBD1 | 16 | TGTGCCAGCAGCCTGGACGACATGGGACAGAGCACTGAAGCTTTCTTT | CASSLDDMGQSTEAFF
TRBJ1-2 | TRBV11-2 | NA | NA | 13 | TGTGCCAGCAGCTCCCACGGGCGGGATGGCTACACCTTC | CASSSHGRDGYTF
TRBJ1-5 | TRBV6-1 | NA | TRBD1 | 15 | TGTGCCAGCAGTGAAGATGGAACAGGGGGTCAGCCCCAGCATTTT | CASSEDGTGGQPQHF
TRBJ1-1 | TRBV7-9 | NA | TRBD1 | 14 | TGTGCCAGCAGCCAAGACAGGGGGAGGACTGAAGCTTTCTTT | CASSQDRGRTEAFF
TRBJ2-7 | TRBV7-6 | NA | TRBD1 | 12 | TGTGCCAGCAGCATGACAGGGGTCGAGCAGTACTTC | CASSMTGVEQYF
TRBJ1-1 | TRBV5-1 | NA | NA | 14 | TGCGCCAGCAGCTTTGAATGCCCGAACACTGAAGTTTTCTTT | CASSFECPNTEVFF
TRBJ2-3 | TRBV2 | NA | NA | 13 | TGTGCCGAGAAGGGGGGGCGAGCAGATACGCAGTATTTT | CAEKGGRADTQYF
TRBJ2-7 | TRBV19 | NA | NA | 15 | TGTGCCAGTACCATAGGGCGCAGGCGAACCTACGAGCAGTACTTC | CASTIGRRRTYEQYF
TRBJ2-7 | TRBV10-2 | NA | TRBD2 | 17 | TGCGCCAGCAGTGAGTCGCTAGGACTAGCGGGATTCTACGAGCAGTACTTC | CASSESLGLAGFYEQYF
TRBJ2-2 | TRBV15 | NA | NA | 15 | TGTGCCACCAAGCCCACGGGGGCGAACACCGGGGAGCTGTTTTTT | CATKPTGANTGELFF
TRBJ1-2 | TRBV11-1 | NA | NA | 13 | TGTGCCAGCAGCTTAGACGGGTTTTTCGGCTACACCTTC | CASSLDGFFGYTF
TRBJ1-3 | TRBV25-1 | NA | NA | 15 | TGTGCCAGCAGTGTGGGCGGTGCAGTTGGAAACACCATATATTTT | CASSVGGAVGNTIYF
TRBJ2-7 | TRBV6-5 | once | TRBD2 | 14 | TGTGCCAGCAGCCTCACTAGCGGGCTGCGCGAGCAGTACTTC | CASSLTSGLREQYF
TRBJ2-2 | TRBV19 | NA | NA | 15 | TGTGCCAGTAGTACTTATAGTTCGAACACCGGGGAGCTGTTTTTT | CASSTYSSNTGELFF
TRBJ2-3 | TRBV6-1 | NA | TRBD2 | 16 | TGTGCCAGCAGTGAATTTCAGCGGGAGGGTACAGATACGCAGTATTTT | CASSEFQREGTDTQYF
TRBJ2-6 | TRBV9 | NA | NA | 18 | TGTGCCAGCTCCCAGGCAGTGAACAAAGGCTCTGGGGCCAACGTCCTGACTTTC | CASSQAVNKGSGANVLTF
TRBJ1-2 | TRBV9 | NA | NA | 14 | TGTGCCAGCAGCGTAGACGGCGCCCCTTATGGCTACACCTTC | CASSVDGAPYGYTF
TRBJ2-1 | TRBV2 | NA | TRBD2 | 15 | TGTGCCAGCAGTGACGGGACTAGCGGGAGAAATGAGCAGTTCTTC | CASSDGTSGRNEQFF
TRBJ1-2 | TRBV5-1 | NA | NA | 11 | TGCGCCAGCAGCTTTCAGGGTAGCTACACCTTC | CASSFQGSYTF
TRBJ2-7 | TRBV6-1 | NA | NA | 14 | TGTGCCAGCAGTGAGGAGACGGGGTCCTACGAGCAGTACTTC | CASSEETGSYEQYF
TRBJ2-7 | TRBV6-1 | once | NA | 12 | TGTGCCAGCAGCCCTAACGCGGGGGAGCAGTACTTC | CASSPNAGEQYF
TRBJ2-3 | TRBV14 | NA | NA | 13 | TGTGCCAGCAGCCAAGGGGGAGCAGATACGCAGTATTTT | CASSQGGADTQYF
TRBJ2-4 | TRBV5-6 | NA | NA | 14 | TGTGCCAGCAGCCAGGGACGGGCCAAAAACATTCAGTACTTC | CASSQGRAKNIQYF
TRBJ2-1 | TRBV30 | NA | NA | 14 | TGTGCCTGGACGGACGCAAGCTCCTACAATGAGCAGTTCTTC | CAWTDASSYNEQFF
TRBJ2-2 | TRBV19 | few | TRBD2 | 20 | TGTGCCAGTAGTATTGGAATCCTTCGGACTAGCGGGTGGCGAACCGGGGAGCTGTTTTTT | CASSIGILRTSGWRTGELFF
TRBJ2-5 | TRBV7-9 | NA | NA | 13 | TGTGCCAGCAGCTTAGAGGGTTGGGAGACCCAGTACTTC | CASSLEGWETQYF
TRBJ2-7 | TRBV27 | NA | NA | 18 | TGTGCCAGCAGCCCCCGACCAGGTGCCGGGATTATACTCGGGGAGCAGTACTTC | CASSPRPGAGIILGEQYF